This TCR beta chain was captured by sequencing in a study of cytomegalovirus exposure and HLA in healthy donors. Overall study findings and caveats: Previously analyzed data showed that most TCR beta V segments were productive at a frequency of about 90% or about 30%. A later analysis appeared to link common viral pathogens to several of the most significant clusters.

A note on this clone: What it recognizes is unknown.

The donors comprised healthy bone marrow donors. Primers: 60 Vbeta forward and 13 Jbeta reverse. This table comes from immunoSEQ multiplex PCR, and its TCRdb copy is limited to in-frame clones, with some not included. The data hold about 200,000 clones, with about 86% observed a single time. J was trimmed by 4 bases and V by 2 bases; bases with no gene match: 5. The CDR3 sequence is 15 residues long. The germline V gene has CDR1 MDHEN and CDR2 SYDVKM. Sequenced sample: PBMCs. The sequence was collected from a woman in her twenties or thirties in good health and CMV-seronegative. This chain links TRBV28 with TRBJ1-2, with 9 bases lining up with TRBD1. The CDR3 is CASSLMGQGPYGYTF. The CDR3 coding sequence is TGTGCCAGCAGTTTAATGGGACAGGGACCCTATGGCTACACCTTC.